Listed below are T cell receptor beta chains from one sample, sequenced in a study of T cells after yellow fever vaccination. TCRdb reprocessed the 5' RACE reads with MiXCR, giving one entry per CDR3 protein. This repertoire shows tens of thousands of distinct CDR3 sequences, about 6% found once; its top ten account for roughly 35%. Sequencing was performed on CD8+ T cells sorted from PBMCs, taken roughly 47 days after the first yellow fever vaccination. The receptors originated from a man aged 18 to 30 who received the YFV17D yellow fever vaccine. The CDR3 runs from the conserved cysteine through the conserved F or W. Each record gives: V gene, clone size, J gene, D gene, CDR3 protein, CDR3 DNA. The D gene is left open where the match is weak. Expanded clones are given a class, and other clones once, few, many or no size at all.

TRBV7-6	-	TRBJ2-1	TRBD2	CASSPGLAAYNVQFF	TGTGCCAGCAGCCCTGGACTAGCTGCATACAATGTGCAGTTCTTC
TRBV28	many	TRBJ1-6	-	CASSLHREYSPLHF	TGTGCCAGCAGTTTACACAGGGAGTACTCACCCCTCCACTTT
TRBV12-3/TRBV12-4	many	TRBJ2-1	-	CASTVDGVYNEQFF	TGTGCCAGCACCGTCGACGGTGTCTACAATGAGCAGTTCTTC
TRBV29-1	many	TRBJ2-1	TRBD1	CSVDWTGGTEQFF	TGCAGCGTTGATTGGACAGGGGGCACTGAGCAGTTCTTC
TRBV6-1	many	TRBJ2-5	TRBD2	CASSPRGGQETQYF	TGTGCCAGCAGTCCGCGGGGGGGCCAAGAGACCCAGTACTTC
TRBV2	many	TRBJ2-2	TRBD2	CASSDLAGANTGELFF	TGTGCCAGCAGTGACCTAGCGGGGGCGAACACCGGGGAGCTGTTTTTT
TRBV29-1	few	TRBJ2-1	TRBD2	CSVSASGHNEQFF	TGCAGCGTTTCGGCTAGCGGACACAATGAGCAGTTCTTC
TRBV6-2/TRBV6-3	many	TRBJ2-7	-	CASSFPGQGLSSYEQYF	TGTGCCAGCAGTTTCCCCGGACAGGGACTATCCTCCTACGAGCAGTACTTC
TRBV4-1	few	TRBJ2-2	-	CASSQATSPDGELFF	TGCGCCAGCAGCCAAGCTACCTCCCCGGATGGGGAGCTGTTTTTT
TRBV7-9	-	TRBJ2-5	TRBD1	CASSPTGSLGETQYF	TGTGCCAGCAGCCCGACAGGGAGCTTGGGAGAGACCCAGTACTTC
TRBV4-1	few	TRBJ1-3	-	CASSDSGGNTIYF	TGCGCCAGCAGCGACTCAGGTGGAAACACCATATATTTT
TRBV5-6	many	TRBJ1-1	-	CASSLASTEAFF	TGTGCCAGCAGCTTGGCAAGCACTGAAGCTTTCTTT
TRBV9	-	TRBJ2-1	TRBD2	CASSPPTSGNNEQFF	TGTGCCAGCAGCCCACCGACTAGCGGCAACAATGAGCAGTTCTTC
TRBV15	-	TRBJ2-5	-	CATSSPGQINGTQYF	TGTGCCACCAGCAGCCCAGGACAGATAAACGGGACCCAGTACTTC
TRBV7-7	many	TRBJ2-1	TRBD1	CASATRQGGSIDEQFF	TGTGCCAGCGCCACAAGACAGGGGGGATCAATCGATGAGCAGTTCTTC
TRBV4-2	few	TRBJ2-1	TRBD2	CASSQSGGYNEQFF	TGTGCCAGCAGCCAAAGCGGGGGCTACAATGAGCAGTTCTTC
TRBV6-5	many	TRBJ1-5	-	CASSWTEHQPQHF	TGTGCCAGCAGTTGGACAGAACATCAGCCCCAGCATTTT
TRBV9	many	TRBJ2-3	-	CASSESTRTDTQYF	TGTGCCAGCAGCGAATCGACTAGGACAGATACGCAGTATTTT
TRBV27	-	TRBJ2-5	-	CASRRASRPQETQYF	TGTGCCAGCAGGCGGGCTTCGAGACCTCAAGAGACCCAGTACTTC
TRBV9	-	TRBJ1-1	TRBD1	CASSSRTGTTAEAFF	TGTGCCAGCAGCTCCCGGACAGGTACGACGGCTGAAGCTTTCTTT
TRBV7-6	few	TRBJ2-4	-	CASSFGGASKNIQYF	TGTGCCAGCAGCTTCGGAGGGGCTTCCAAAAACATTCAGTACTTC
TRBV20-1	many	TRBJ1-1	-	CSAAQVDTEAFF	TGCAGTGCTGCACAGGTAGACACTGAAGCTTTCTTT
TRBV29-1	many	TRBJ2-3	TRBD2	CSVESRTSGGVSTDTQYF	TGCAGCGTTGAATCCCGGACTAGCGGGGGGGTTAGCACAGATACGCAGTATTTT
TRBV15	many	TRBJ2-3	-	CATESITGGTDTQYF	TGTGCCACCGAGTCAATCACTGGGGGGACAGATACGCAGTATTTT
TRBV7-9	few	TRBJ1-1	-	CAGGGPEAFF	TGTGCCGGGGGGGGACCTGAAGCTTTCTTT
TRBV5-1	few	TRBJ1-1	TRBD1	CASSTGGEAFF	TGCGCCAGCAGTACAGGGGGAGAAGCTTTCTTT
TRBV9	many	TRBJ2-2	-	CASSVFGSGGELFF	TGTGCCAGCAGCGTATTTGGTTCCGGCGGGGAGCTGTTTTTT
TRBV4-3	-	TRBJ1-2	-	CASSQGYYGYTF	TGCGCCAGCAGCCAAGGCTACTATGGCTACACCTTC
TRBV4-3	many	TRBJ1-1	-	CASSQVGGMNTEAFF	TGCGCCAGCAGCCAAGTAGGAGGGATGAACACTGAAGCTTTCTTT
TRBV7-9	many	TRBJ1-4	-	CASLKEGGNEKLFF	TGTGCCAGCCTTAAGGAGGGTGGTAATGAAAAACTGTTTTTT
TRBV9	few	TRBJ1-1	-	CASSGLPGLNTEAFF	TGTGCCAGCAGCGGCCTCCCCGGCCTGAACACTGAAGCTTTCTTT